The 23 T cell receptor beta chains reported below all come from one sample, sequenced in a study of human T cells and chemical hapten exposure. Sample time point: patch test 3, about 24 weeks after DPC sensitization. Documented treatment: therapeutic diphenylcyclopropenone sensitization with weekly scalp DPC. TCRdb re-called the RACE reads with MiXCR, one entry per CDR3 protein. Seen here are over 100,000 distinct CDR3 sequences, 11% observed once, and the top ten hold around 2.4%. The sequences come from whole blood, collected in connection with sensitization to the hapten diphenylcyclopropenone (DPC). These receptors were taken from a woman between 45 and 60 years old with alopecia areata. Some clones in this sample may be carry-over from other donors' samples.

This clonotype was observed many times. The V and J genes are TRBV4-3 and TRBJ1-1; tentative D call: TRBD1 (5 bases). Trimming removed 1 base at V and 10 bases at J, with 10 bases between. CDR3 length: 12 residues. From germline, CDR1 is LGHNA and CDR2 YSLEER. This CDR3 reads CASSQAGLVAFF. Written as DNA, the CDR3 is TGCGCCAGCAGCCAAGCGGGACTTGTAGCTTTCTTT.

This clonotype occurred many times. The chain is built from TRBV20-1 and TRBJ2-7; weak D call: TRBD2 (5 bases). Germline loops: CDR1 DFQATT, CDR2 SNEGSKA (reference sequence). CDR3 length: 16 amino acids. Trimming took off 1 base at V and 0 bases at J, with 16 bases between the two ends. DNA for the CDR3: TGCAGTGCTAGAGCCCGAAGGGCTAGCAGCTCCTACGAGCAGTACTTC. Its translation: CSARARRASSSYEQYF.

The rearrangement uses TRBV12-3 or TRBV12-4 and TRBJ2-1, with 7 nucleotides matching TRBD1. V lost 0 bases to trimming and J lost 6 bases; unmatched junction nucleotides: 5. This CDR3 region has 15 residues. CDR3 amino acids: CASSLAGNRGNEQFF. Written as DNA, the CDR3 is TGTGCCAGCAGTTTAGCAGGCAACAGGGGCAATGAGCAGTTCTTC.

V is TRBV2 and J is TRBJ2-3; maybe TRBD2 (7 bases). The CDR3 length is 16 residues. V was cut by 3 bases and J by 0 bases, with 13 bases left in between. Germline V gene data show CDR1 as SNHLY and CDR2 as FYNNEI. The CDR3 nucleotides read TGTGCCAGCAGTGAGGGGGGGGCCTCTAGCACAGATACGCAGTATTTT. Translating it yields CASSEGGASSTDTQYF.

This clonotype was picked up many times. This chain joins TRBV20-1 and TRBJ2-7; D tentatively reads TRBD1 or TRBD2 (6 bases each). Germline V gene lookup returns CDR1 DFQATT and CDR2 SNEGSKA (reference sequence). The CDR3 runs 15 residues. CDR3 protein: CSASHLRGPTYEQYF. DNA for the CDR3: TGCAGCGCCTCTCACCTTCGGGGGCCTACCTACGAGCAGTACTTC.

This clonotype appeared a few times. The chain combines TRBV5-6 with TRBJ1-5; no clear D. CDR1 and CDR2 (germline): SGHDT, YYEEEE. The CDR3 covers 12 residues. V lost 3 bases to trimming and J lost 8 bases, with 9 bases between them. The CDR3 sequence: CASSSNAEPQHF. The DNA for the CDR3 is TGTGCCAGCAGCTCAAACGCGGAGCCCCAGCATTTT.

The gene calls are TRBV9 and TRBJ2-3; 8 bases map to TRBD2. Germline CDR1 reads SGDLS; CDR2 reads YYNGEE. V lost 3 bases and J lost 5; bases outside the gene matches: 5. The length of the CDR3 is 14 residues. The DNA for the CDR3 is TGTGCCAGCAGCGCGGGGGGGCGTAAAGATACGCAGTATTTT. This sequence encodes CASSAGGRKDTQYF.

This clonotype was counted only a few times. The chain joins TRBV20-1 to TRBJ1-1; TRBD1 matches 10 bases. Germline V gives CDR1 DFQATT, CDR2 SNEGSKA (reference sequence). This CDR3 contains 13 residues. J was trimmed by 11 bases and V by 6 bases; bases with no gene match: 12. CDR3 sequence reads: CSALTGTGEKAFF. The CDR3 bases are TGCAGTGCCCTCACCGGGACAGGGGAAAAGGCTTTCTTT.

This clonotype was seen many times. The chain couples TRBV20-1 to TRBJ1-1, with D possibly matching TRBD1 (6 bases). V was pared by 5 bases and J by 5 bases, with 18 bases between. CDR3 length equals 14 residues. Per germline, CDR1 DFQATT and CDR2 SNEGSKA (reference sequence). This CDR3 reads CSAPPGGTWTEAFF. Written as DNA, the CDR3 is TGCAGTGCTCCCCCGGGGGGCACTTGGACTGAAGCTTTCTTT.

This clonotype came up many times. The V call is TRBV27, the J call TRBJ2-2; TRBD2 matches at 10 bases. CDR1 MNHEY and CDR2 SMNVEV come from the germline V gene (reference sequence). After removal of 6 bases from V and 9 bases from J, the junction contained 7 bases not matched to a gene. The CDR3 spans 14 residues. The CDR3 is CASSALAGGRELFF. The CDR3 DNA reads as TGTGCCAGCAGCGCTTTAGCGGGAGGCCGGGAGCTGTTTTTT.

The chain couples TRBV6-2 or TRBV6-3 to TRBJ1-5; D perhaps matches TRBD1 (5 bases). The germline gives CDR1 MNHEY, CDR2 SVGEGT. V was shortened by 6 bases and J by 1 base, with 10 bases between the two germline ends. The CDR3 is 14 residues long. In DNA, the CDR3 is TGTGCCAGCAGGTACGGGGGAAGCAATCAGCCCCAGCATTTT. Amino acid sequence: CASRYGGSNQPQHF.

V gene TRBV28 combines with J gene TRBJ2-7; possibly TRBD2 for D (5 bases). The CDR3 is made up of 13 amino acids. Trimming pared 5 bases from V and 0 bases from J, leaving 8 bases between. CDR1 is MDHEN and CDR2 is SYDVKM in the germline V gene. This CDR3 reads CASSPGNSYEQYF. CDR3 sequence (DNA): TGTGCCAGCAGTCCCGGGAACTCCTACGAGCAGTACTTC.

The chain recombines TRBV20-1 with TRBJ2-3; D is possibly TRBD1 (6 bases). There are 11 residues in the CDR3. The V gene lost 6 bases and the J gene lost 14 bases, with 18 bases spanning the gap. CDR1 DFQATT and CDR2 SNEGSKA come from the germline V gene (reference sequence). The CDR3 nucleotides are TGCAGTGCGGCCAAGGACAGCCTCACGTATTTT. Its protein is CSAAKDSLTYF.

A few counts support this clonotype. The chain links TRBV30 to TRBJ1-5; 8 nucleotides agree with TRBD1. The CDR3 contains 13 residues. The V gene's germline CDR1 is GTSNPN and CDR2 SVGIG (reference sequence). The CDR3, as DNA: TGTGCATCCGGACAGGGAAGCAATCAGCCCCAGCATTTT. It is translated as CASGQGSNQPQHF.

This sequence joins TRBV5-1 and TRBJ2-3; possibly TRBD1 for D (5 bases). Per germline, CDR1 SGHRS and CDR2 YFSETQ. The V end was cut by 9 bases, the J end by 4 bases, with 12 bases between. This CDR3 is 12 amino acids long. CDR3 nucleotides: TGCGCCATCACGACAGCCGCAGATACGCAGTATTTT. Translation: CAITTAADTQYF.

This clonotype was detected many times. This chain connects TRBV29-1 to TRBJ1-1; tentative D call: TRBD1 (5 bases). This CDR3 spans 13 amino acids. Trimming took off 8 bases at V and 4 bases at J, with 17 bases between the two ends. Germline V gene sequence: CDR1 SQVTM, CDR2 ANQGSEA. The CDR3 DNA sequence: TGCAGCTCCCGGCGGGGGGGAAGCACTGAAGCTTTCTTT. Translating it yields CSSRRGGSTEAFF.

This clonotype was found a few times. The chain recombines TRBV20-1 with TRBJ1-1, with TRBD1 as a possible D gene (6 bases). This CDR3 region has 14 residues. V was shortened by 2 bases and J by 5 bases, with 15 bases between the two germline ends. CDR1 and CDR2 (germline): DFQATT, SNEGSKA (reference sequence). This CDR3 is CSARQGQGRTEAFF. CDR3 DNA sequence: TGCAGTGCTAGACAGGGGCAGGGGAGAACTGAAGCTTTCTTT.

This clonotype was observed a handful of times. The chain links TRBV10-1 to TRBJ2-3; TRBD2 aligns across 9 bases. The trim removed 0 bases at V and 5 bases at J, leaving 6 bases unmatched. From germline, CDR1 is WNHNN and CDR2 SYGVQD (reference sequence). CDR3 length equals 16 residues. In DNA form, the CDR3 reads TGCGCCAGCAGTGAGTCGCGGGCGGGAGGGCAAGATACGCAGTATTTT. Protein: CASSESRAGGQDTQYF.

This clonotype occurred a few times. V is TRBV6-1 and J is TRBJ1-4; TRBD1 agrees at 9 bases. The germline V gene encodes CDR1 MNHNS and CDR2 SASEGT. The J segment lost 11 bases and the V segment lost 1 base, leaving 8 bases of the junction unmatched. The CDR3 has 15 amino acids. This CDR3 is CASSEEGTGLRKLFF. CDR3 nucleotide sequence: TGTGCCAGCAGTGAAGAGGGGACAGGGCTGCGGAAACTGTTTTTT.

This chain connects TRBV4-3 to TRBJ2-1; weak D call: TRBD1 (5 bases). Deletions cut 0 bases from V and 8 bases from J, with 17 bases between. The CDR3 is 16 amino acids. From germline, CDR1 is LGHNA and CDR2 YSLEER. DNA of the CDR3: TGCGCCAGCAGCCAAGATGTGGACATTAGGAACTATGAGCAGTTCTTC. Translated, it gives CASSQDVDIRNYEQFF.

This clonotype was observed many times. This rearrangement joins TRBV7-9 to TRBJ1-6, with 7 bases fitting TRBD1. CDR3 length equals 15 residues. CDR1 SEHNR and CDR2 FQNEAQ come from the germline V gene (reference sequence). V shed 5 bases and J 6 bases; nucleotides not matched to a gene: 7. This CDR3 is CASSQLTGLNSPLHF. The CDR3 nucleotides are TGTGCCAGCAGCCAATTGACAGGGCTTAATTCACCCCTCCACTTT.

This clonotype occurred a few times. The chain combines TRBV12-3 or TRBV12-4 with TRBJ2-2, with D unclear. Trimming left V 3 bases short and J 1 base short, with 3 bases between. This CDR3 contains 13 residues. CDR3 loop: CASSFENTGELFF. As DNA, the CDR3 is TGTGCCAGCAGTTTCGAGAACACCGGGGAGCTGTTTTTT.

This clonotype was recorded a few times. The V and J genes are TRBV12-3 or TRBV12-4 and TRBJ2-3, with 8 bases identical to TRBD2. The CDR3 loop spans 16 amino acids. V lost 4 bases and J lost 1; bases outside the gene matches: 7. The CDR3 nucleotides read TGTGCCAGCAGTTCGGTAGCGGGGATCGGCACAGATACGCAGTATTTT. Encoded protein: CASSSVAGIGTDTQYF.